The rows below give T cell receptor beta chains drawn from one sample of a study of regulatory T cells in long-lasting Graves disease. TCRdb re-analysed the multiplex PCR reads in MiXCR, keeping a single row per CDR3 protein. The data hold 300,000 to 400,000 distinct CDR3 sequences, with around a fifth observed a single time. This sample comprised peripheral blood mononuclear cells (PBMCs), obtained when the disease was refractory, from a patient treated with antithyroid drugs. All receptors come from a female donor with Graves disease. CDR3s include the opening cysteine and the closing phenylalanine or tryptophan. The size of a clone is reported for some rows only, either as once, few or many, or as a class for expanded clones.

j_call v_call cdr3_length clone_size cdr3_aa
TRBJ2-4 TRBV28 17 many CASSIGRKKGPKNIQYF
TRBJ2-7 TRBV28 15 many CASRAGGLIPYEQYF
TRBJ1-2 TRBV5-4 14 NA CASSSTGTRSSYTF
TRBJ1-2 TRBV4-3 16 NA CASSQGSGAKYYGYTF
TRBJ2-1 TRBV11-2 17 few CASSLSLTSGSYNEQFF
TRBJ2-7 TRBV18 18 few CASSPLPLSPSPSYEQYF
TRBJ1-4 TRBV6-1 13 many CASEQGANEKLFF
TRBJ2-2 TRBV6-1 16 NA CASRRLLAGNTGELFF
TRBJ1-1 TRBV12-5 17 many CASGLVLGRTEQTEAFF
TRBJ2-5 TRBV18 12 many CASGRGAETQYF
TRBJ2-1 TRBV7-2 15 few CASSVGVAGGNEQFF
TRBJ2-2 TRBV6-2/TRBV6-3 16 few CASSYSRTRRTGELFF
TRBJ2-1 TRBV7-9 15 NA CASSRQGARVNEQFF
TRBJ1-2 TRBV12-3/TRBV12-4 14 many CASSLNRGFGGYTF
TRBJ1-2 TRBV19 16 NA CASRGDVVESNYGYTF
TRBJ1-1 TRBV11-2 12 many CASSLGGFEAFF
TRBJ2-2 TRBV7-9 15 NA CASSLYAVNTGELFF
TRBJ1-2 TRBV20-1 12 few CSAVPDLGGHTF
TRBJ1-3 TRBV3-1 13 once CASSGNSGDTIYF
TRBJ1-1 TRBV6-5 15 many CASSYSFSGNTEAFF
TRBJ2-5 TRBV27 15 NA CASGSSFGQKGTQYF
TRBJ1-5 TRBV19 12 NA CASSTTGGPQHF
TRBJ2-1 TRBV2 14 few CASSPAGYYNEQFF
TRBJ1-6 TRBV20-1 16 NA CSARQSGQGRASPLHF
TRBJ2-7 TRBV6-5 17 few CASSYSRGGRGGHEQYF
TRBJ2-5 TRBV7-8 14 many CASSSRLEVQTQYF
TRBJ1-1 TRBV27 15 many CASESKDGMNTEAFF
TRBJ2-7 TRBV12-3/TRBV12-4 12 many CASSFGPGEQYF
TRBJ2-2 TRBV14 15 NA CASSQVRRDAGELFF
TRBJ1-1 TRBV7-9 13 NA CASSQDTNTEAFF
TRBJ1-1 TRBV29-1 12 many CSVEVSDLEAFF
TRBJ1-6 TRBV5-1 12 few CARRIHNSPLHF
TRBJ1-4 TRBV20-1 13 many CSVPSTRGEKLFF
TRBJ1-2 TRBV9 16 NA CASSVDPSRGFYGYTF
TRBJ1-5 TRBV2 13 many CATEAVGNQPQHF
TRBJ2-7 TRBV4-1 15 NA CASSQGLAGVGEQYF
TRBJ1-1 TRBV5-1 15 few CASSLVGADGAEAFF
TRBJ1-1 TRBV12-3/TRBV12-4 13 many CASTWGWGTEAFF
TRBJ2-6 TRBV6-1 17 many CASSPGQGLSGANVLTF
TRBJ2-7 TRBV27 15 many CASSLSIMRAYEQYF
TRBJ2-1 TRBV27 18 few CASSSFGTSGKLYNEQFF
TRBJ2-6 TRBV7-6 21 NA CASSLGGTSGRVRTGANVLTF
TRBJ2-2 TRBV19 14 NA CASSIRGKHGELFF
TRBJ2-5 TRBV30 12 many CAWSVPGETQYF
TRBJ2-1 TRBV18 16 NA CASSRIGTSGSREQFF
TRBJ1-2 TRBV9 14 many CASSVAGGSGGYTF
TRBJ1-1 TRBV6-5 13 many CASSYSRDTEAFF
TRBJ2-4 TRBV7-9 12 many CASSLPGGHQYF
TRBJ1-1 TRBV10-3 13 many CATTGVLNTEAFF
TRBJ1-1 TRBV28 12 many CASSLRGTEAFF
TRBJ2-7 TRBV6-5 16 many CASSYPSKLGGHEQYF